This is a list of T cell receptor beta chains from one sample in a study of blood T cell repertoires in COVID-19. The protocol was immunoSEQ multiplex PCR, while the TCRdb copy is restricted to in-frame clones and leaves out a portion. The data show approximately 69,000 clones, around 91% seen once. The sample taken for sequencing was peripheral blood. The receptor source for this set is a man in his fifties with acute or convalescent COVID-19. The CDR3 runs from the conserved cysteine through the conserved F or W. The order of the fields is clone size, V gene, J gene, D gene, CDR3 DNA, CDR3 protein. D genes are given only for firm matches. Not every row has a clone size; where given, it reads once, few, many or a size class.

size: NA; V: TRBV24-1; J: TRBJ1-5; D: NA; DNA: TGTGCCACCAGTGATACTCAAAATGATGGACAGTCCTATAGCAATCAGCCCCAGCATTTT; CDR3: CATSDTQNDGQSYSNQPQHF
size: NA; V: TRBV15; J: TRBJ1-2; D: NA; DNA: TGTGCCACCAGCAGAACTCAGGGGTGGGATGGCTACACCTTC; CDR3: CATSRTQGWDGYTF
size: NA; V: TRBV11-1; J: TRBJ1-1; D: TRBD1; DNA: TGTGCCAGCAGCTTCAGGGGGCCGGTCAAGAACACTGAAGCTTTCTTT; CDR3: CASSFRGPVKNTEAFF
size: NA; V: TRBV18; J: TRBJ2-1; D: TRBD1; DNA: TGTGCCAGCTCACCACAGGGACAGTTCAATGAGCAGTTCTTC; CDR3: CASSPQGQFNEQFF
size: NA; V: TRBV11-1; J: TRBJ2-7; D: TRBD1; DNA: TGTGCCAGCAGCTTAAACAGGGGGAATCACGAGCAGTACTTC; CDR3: CASSLNRGNHEQYF
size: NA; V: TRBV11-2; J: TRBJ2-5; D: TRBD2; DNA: TGTGCCAGCAGCCCGTGGGGGGGGCAAGAGACCCAGTACTTC; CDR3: CASSPWGGQETQYF
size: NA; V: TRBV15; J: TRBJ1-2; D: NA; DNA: TGTGCCACCAGCAGAGATCCAACAGTTCGTGCGCATGGCTACACCTTC; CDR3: CATSRDPTVRAHGYTF
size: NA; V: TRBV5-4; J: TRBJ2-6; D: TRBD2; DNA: TGTGCCAGCAGCCCGACTAGCGGGAGCAGTGGGGCCAACGTCCTGACTTTC; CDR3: CASSPTSGSSGANVLTF
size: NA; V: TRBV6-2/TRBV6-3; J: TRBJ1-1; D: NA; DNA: TGTGCCAGCAGTTACCACGTGGACAGTTTCATGAACACTGAAGCTTTCTTT; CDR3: CASSYHVDSFMNTEAFF
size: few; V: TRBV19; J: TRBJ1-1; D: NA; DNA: TGTGCCAGTAGTACCCAACCAGGACTGATCAACACTGAAGCTTTCTTT; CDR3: CASSTQPGLINTEAFF
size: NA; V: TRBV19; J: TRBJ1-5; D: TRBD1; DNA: TGTGCCAGTAGTATTTCGGACAGGGGGCACCATCAGCCCCAGCATTTT; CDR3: CASSISDRGHHQPQHF
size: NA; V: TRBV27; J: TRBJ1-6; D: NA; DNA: TGTGCCAGCAGAACACAGAAAACAGCTAATTCACCCCTCCACTTT; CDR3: CASRTQKTANSPLHF
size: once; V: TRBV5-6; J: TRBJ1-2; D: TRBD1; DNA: TGTGCCAGCAGCACCGACAGGGGAACCTTCAACTATGGCTACACCTTC; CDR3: CASSTDRGTFNYGYTF
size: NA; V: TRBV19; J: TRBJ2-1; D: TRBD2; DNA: TGTGCCAGTAGTCCCCCGGCTAGCGGGCGCTACAATGAGCAGTTCTTC; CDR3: CASSPPASGRYNEQFF
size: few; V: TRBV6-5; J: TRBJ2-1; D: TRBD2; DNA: TGTGCCAGCAGTAAGATTAGCGGGGCTTACAATGAGCAGTTCTTC; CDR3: CASSKISGAYNEQFF
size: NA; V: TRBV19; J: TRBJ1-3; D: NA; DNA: TGTGCCAGTAACGAGCGGTACTCTGGAAACACCATATATTTT; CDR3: CASNERYSGNTIYF
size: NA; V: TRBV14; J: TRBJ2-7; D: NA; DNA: TGTGCCAGCAGCCGCCCAGCTCAGGGCGAGCAGTACTTC; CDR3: CASSRPAQGEQYF
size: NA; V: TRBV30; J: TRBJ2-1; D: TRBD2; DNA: TGTGCCTGGAGCCGTACGAGGACTAGCGGGAGATCGGCTTACAATGAGCAGTTCTTC; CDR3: CAWSRTRTSGRSAYNEQFF
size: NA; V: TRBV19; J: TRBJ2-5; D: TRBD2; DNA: TGTGCCAGTAGTGAGACTAAGGGAGGAGCGGGAGGAGTTCAAGAGACCCAGTACTTC; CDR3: CASSETKGGAGGVQETQYF
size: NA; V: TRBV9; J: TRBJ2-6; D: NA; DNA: TGTGCCAGCAGCGTAGCCCAGGGGTACTCTGGGGCCAACGTCCTGACTTTC; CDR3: CASSVAQGYSGANVLTF
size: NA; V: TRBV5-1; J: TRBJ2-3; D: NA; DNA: TGCGCCAGCAGCTTGGACAGGTGGCTGGATACGCAGTATTTT; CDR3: CASSLDRWLDTQYF
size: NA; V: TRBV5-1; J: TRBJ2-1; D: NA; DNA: TGCGCCAGCAGCCTAGAGCTCCGTACTGAGCAGTTCTTC; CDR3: CASSLELRTEQFF
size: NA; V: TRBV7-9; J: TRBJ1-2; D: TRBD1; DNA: TGTGCCAGCAGCTTAGTGGACAGGCTTAACTATGGCTACACCTTC; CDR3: CASSLVDRLNYGYTF
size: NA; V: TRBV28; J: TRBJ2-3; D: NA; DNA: TGTGCCAGCAGTTCCTCAATAGAAGATACGCAGTATTTT; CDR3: CASSSSIEDTQYF
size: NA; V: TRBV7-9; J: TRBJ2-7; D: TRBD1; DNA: TGTGCCAGCAGCTTATCTGGACAGGCCTACGAGCAGTACTTC; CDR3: CASSLSGQAYEQYF
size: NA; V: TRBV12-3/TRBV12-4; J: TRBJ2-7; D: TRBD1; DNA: TGTGCCAGCAGGAGACAGGGGTCCTACGAGCAGTACTTC; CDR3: CASRRQGSYEQYF
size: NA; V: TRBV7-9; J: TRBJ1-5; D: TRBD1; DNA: TGTGCCAGCAGCCCAGGGACAGGCTATAGCAATCAGCCCCAGCATTTT; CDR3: CASSPGTGYSNQPQHF
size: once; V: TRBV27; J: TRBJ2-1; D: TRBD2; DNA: TGTGCCAGCAGTTTTTTTCTAGCGGGACCCAATGAGCAGTTCTTC; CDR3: CASSFFLAGPNEQFF
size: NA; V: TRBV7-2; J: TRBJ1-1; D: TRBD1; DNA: TGTGCCAGCAGCTTAGATTATATAGGGACAGGCATTAACTTT; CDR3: CASSLDYIGTGINF
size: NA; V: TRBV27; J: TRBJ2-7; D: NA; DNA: TGTGCCAGCAGTTTTGGCAGGGGTTCCCACGAGCAGTACTTC; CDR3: CASSFGRGSHEQYF
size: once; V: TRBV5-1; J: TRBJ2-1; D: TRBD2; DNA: TGCGCCAGCAGCCCAACTAGCGGGACATTTGATGAGCAGTTCTTC; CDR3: CASSPTSGTFDEQFF
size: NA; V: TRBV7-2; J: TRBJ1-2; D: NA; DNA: TGTGCCAGCAGCTCCCGGGGAGGGGACTATGGCTACACCTTC; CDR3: CASSSRGGDYGYTF
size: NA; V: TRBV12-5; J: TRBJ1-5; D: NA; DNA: TGTGCTAGTGGTTTGCAGGGCGCCACTAGCAATCAGCCCCAGCATTTT; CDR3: CASGLQGATSNQPQHF
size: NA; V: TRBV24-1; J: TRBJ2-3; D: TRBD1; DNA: TGTGCCACCGACATAAAAAAACAGGGGACCGTCCTAAACCCCACAGATACGCAGTATTTT; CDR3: CATDIKKQGTVLNPTDTQYF
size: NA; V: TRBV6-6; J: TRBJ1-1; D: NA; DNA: TGTGCCAGCAGCCCCAACCGCGAACAGTCTGAAGCTTTCTTT; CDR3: CASSPNREQSEAFF
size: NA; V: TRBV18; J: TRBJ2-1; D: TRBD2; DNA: TGTGCCAGCTCACCACCGGTGGTGGGAGGGAGTGAGCAGTTCTTC; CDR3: CASSPPVVGGSEQFF
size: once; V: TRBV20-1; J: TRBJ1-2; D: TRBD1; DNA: TGCAGTGCTAGCACAGGGGATGGCTACACCTTC; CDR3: CSASTGDGYTF
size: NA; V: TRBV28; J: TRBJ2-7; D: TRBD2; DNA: TGTGCCAGCACCCCCGGGGGGTGGGACGCATCCTACGAGCAGTACTTC; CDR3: CASTPGGWDASYEQYF
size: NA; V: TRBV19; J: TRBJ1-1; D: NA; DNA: TGTGCCAGTAGTATTCGGAGGAACACTGAAGCTTTCTTT; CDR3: CASSIRRNTEAFF
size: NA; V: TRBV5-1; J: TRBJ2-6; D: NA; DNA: TGCGCCAGCAGCTTGAGTTTTGGACGGGGGACGGGGGCCAACGTCCTGACTTTC; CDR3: CASSLSFGRGTGANVLTF
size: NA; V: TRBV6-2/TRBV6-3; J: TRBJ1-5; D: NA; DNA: TGTGCCAGCAGTAGGGGCAGCAATCAGCCCCAGCATTTT; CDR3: CASSRGSNQPQHF
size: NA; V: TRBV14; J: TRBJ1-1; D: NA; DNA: TGTGCCAGCAGCCAACTATCGACCGCAGGTATTGGGGCGTACACTGAAGCTTTCTTT; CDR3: CASSQLSTAGIGAYTEAFF
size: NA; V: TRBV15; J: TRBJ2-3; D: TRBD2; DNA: TGTGCCACCAGCAGAGACGCGGGAGCAGATACGCAGTATTTT; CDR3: CATSRDAGADTQYF
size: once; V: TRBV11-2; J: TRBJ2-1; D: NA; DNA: TGTGCCAGCAGCTTCCGCGGGGGCCCTGGCAATGAGCAGTTCTTC; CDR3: CASSFRGGPGNEQFF
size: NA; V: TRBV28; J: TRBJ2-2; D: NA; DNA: TGTGCCAGCAGTTTGGGGGGAGCGAGGACCGGGGAGCTGTTTTTT; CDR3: CASSLGGARTGELFF
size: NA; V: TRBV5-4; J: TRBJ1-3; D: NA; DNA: TGTGCCAGCAGCTTAAGGGGTGGAAACACCATATATTTT; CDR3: CASSLRGGNTIYF
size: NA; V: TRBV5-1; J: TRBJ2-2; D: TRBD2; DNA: TGCGCCAGCAGCTCGGAGACTAGCGGGAGTACCGGGGAGCTGTTTTTT; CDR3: CASSSETSGSTGELFF
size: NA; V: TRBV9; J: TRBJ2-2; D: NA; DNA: TGTGCCAGCAGCTACGACACCACCGGGGAGCTGTTTTTT; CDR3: CASSYDTTGELFF
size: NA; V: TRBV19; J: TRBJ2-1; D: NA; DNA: TGTGCCAGTAGTATGTTGAACGGCTACAATGAGCAGTTCTTC; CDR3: CASSMLNGYNEQFF
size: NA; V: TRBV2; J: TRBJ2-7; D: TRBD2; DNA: TGTGCCAGCAGAAACGCCTACCCTTTAGCGGGAGACCCCTACGAGCAGTACTTC; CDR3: CASRNAYPLAGDPYEQYF
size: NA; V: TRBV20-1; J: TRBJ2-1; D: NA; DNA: NA; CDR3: CSAFGQGSSLF
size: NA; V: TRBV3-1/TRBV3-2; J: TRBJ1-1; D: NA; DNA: TGTGCCAGCAGCCAAGGACAGGACGGCACTGAAGCTTTCTTT; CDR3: CASSQGQDGTEAFF